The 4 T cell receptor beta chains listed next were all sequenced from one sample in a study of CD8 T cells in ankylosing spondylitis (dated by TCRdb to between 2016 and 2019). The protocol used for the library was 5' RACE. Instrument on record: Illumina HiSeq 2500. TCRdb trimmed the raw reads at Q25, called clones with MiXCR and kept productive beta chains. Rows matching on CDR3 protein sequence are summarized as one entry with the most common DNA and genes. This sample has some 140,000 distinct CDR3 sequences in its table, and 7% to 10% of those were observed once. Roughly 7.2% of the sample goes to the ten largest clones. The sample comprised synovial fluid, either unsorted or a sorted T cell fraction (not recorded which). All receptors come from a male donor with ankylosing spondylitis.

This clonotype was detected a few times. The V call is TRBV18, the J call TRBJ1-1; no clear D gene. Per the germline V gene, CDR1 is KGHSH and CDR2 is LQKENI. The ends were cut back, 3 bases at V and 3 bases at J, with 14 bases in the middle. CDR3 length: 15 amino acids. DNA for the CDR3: TGTGCCAGCTCACCTCAGGTTGTGATGGACACTGAAGCTTTCTTT. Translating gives CASSPQVVMDTEAFF.

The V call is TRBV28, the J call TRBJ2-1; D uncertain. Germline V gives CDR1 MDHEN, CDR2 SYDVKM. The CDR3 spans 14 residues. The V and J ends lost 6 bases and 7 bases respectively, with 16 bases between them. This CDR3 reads CASSSSGKWNEQFF. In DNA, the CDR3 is TGTGCCAGCAGCTCCTCCGGCAAATGGAATGAGCAGTTCTTC.

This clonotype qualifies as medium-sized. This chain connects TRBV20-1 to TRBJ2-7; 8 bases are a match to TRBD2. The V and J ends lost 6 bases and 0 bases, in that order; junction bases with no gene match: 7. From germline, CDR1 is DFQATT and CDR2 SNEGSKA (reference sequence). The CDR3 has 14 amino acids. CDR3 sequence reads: CSAQASGGSYEQYF. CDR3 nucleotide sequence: TGCAGTGCCCAGGCCAGCGGGGGCTCCTACGAGCAGTACTTC.

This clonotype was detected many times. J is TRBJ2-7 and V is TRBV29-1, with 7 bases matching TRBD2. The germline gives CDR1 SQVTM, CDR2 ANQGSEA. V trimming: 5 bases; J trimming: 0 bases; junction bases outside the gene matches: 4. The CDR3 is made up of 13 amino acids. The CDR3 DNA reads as TGCAGCGTTTATACGGGAGGCTCCTACGAGCAGTACTTC. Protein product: CSVYTGGSYEQYF.